These T cell receptor beta chains were read from a single sample in a study of regulatory T cells in long-lasting Graves disease. In TCRdb, the multiplex PCR reads were re-called with MiXCR into one record per CDR3 protein. The sample yields 400,000 to 550,000 distinct CDR3 sequences, less than 20% seen once. These same data were also listed under a study on T cells in Graves' hyperthyroidism and ophthalmopathy.

This material consisted of peripheral blood mononuclear cells (PBMCs), taken at new diagnosis, from a patient treated with antithyroid drugs. The source is a woman in her 30s with Graves disease. CDR3s include the opening cysteine and the closing phenylalanine or tryptophan. The order of the fields is clone size, CDR3 length, D gene, V gene, J gene, CDR3 DNA, CDR3 protein. The D gene is left open where the match is weak. Size is omitted from some rows. Given values are once, few, many or a class for expanded clones.

>many|13|.|TRBV5-1|TRBJ1-5
TGCGCCAGCAGCTTCGAAAGCAATCAGCCCCAGCATTTT
CASSFESNQPQHF
>few|13|.|TRBV7-6|TRBJ2-3
TGTGCCAGCAGCTTAGGGGAAGGAGGTACGCAGTATTTT
CASSLGEGGTQYF
>many|14|.|TRBV7-2|TRBJ2-7
TGTGCCAGCAGCTTATCCGGGGACTCCTACGAGCAGTACTTC
CASSLSGDSYEQYF
>many|13|TRBD2|TRBV20-1|TRBJ2-7
TGCAGTGGCAAACTAGCGGGAGGCTACGAGCAGTACTTC
CSGKLAGGYEQYF
>few|11|.|TRBV6-5|TRBJ1-2
TGTGCCAGCAGTTACTCGATGGGTTACACCTTC
CASSYSMGYTF
>many|14|.|TRBV3-1|TRBJ2-7
TGTGCCAGCTGTCTCGGGCCCAGCTCCTACGAGCAGTACTTC
CASCLGPSSYEQYF
>.|14|.|TRBV20-1|TRBJ2-1
TGCAGTGCTAGAGACCCCCGACGTGGCGGTGAGCAGTTCTTC
CSARDPRRGGEQFF
>many|13|TRBD1|TRBV6-1|TRBJ2-1
TGTGCCAGCAGCCCCGAGGGGGCTCCCGAGCAGTTCTTC
CASSPEGAPEQFF
>many|15|.|TRBV6-1|TRBJ2-5
TGTGCCAGCAGTCCCGGGACTGGAGACCAAGAGACCCAGTACTTC
CASSPGTGDQETQYF
>.|15|TRBD2|TRBV7-9|TRBJ2-7
TGTGCCAGCAGCCTCTTCCTAGCGGGAATCTACGAGCAGTACTTC
CASSLFLAGIYEQYF
>many|14|TRBD1|TRBV18|TRBJ1-5
TGTGCCAGCTCACGCCGGGACAGGGACCAGCCCCAGCATTTT
CASSRRDRDQPQHF
>.|14|.|TRBV15|TRBJ1-3
TGTGCCACTCTACAAGGACGGGACACTGACACCATATATTTT
CATLQGRDTDTIYF
>many|17|TRBD2|TRBV29-1|TRBJ2-3
TGCAGCGTCCCCCCCTCTCGCGGAAGTAGCGGGAGTGATACGCAGTATTTT
CSVPPSRGSSGSDTQYF
>many|14|TRBD2|TRBV29-1|TRBJ2-1
TGCAGCGTTGAGATCCAGCGGGAGTTGGGTGAGCAGTTCTTC
CSVEIQRELGEQFF
>many|15|TRBD2|TRBV7-2|TRBJ2-3
TGTGCCAGCAGCTTAGATGGGGAGGGATCGGATACGCAGTATTTT
CASSLDGEGSDTQYF
>many|12|.|TRBV27|TRBJ2-2
TGTGCCAGCAGTTTATCGGCCGGGGAGCTGTTTTTT
CASSLSAGELFF
>many|11|.|TRBV29-1|TRBJ2-3
TGCAGCGTTGTCGTAGGAGATACGCAGTATTTT
CSVVVGDTQYF
>few|13|.|TRBV7-6|TRBJ1-1
TGTGCCAGCACTGCGGGGAGGAACACTGAAGCTTTCTTT
CASTAGRNTEAFF
>many|12|.|TRBV2|TRBJ2-7
TGTGCCAGCACCGACTTCCTTTACGAGCAGTACTTC
CASTDFLYEQYF
>.|14|TRBD2|TRBV28|TRBJ2-1
TGTGCCAGCAGTGTAGCGGGAGTATCCAATGAGCAGTTCTTC
CASSVAGVSNEQFF
>many|18|TRBD2|TRBV20-1|TRBJ2-2
TGCAGTGCTAGAGAGCGGACTAGCGGGAGTGTGAACACCGGGGAGCTGTTTTTT
CSARERTSGSVNTGELFF
>.|16|TRBD1|TRBV7-3|TRBJ2-3
TGTGCCAGCAGCTCCCCCGGGACAGGGGGCCCAGATACGCAGTATTTT
CASSSPGTGGPDTQYF
>many|14|TRBD1|TRBV12-3/TRBV12-4|TRBJ1-6
TGTGCCAGCAGTTTTGGGACAGATAATTCACCCCTCCACTTT
CASSFGTDNSPLHF
>.|15|TRBD1|TRBV5-4|TRBJ1-2
TGTGCCAGCAGCCTGGACAGGACAGGTTCGGGGGGCTACACCTTC
CASSLDRTGSGGYTF
>many|14|TRBD1|TRBV30|TRBJ2-1
TGTGCCTCCCGGAGACAGGGTCCCCCGGGTGAGCAGTTCTTC
CASRRQGPPGEQFF
>many|13|TRBD1|TRBV29-1|TRBJ2-5
TGCAGCACTCGGACAGGCTACCAAGAGACCCAGTACTTC
CSTRTGYQETQYF
>few|15|.|TRBV28|TRBJ2-3
TGTGCCAGCAGAGGGATGAAGGGGAAGGGAGATACGCAGTATTTT
CASRGMKGKGDTQYF
>many|14|.|TRBV6-1|TRBJ1-1
TGTGCCAGCAAACTATCTATGGAGAACACTGAAGCTTTCTTT
CASKLSMENTEAFF
>many|16|TRBD2|TRBV11-2|TRBJ2-1
TGTGCCAGCATCGCCGGGGAGGGCATAGGATACAATGAGCAGTTCTTC
CASIAGEGIGYNEQFF
>few|12|.|TRBV6-5|TRBJ2-7
TGTGCCAGCAGTTACGAGGGGGGTTGGCAGTACTTC
CASSYEGGWQYF
>.|16|.|TRBV6-1|TRBJ2-1
TGTGCCAGCAGCCCCCGGGACTTTATCTCCTACAATGAGCAGTTCTTC
CASSPRDFISYNEQFF
>many|15|TRBD2|TRBV14|TRBJ2-7
TGTGCCAGCAGTTCCAGCGGGAGGGCCCTCGGCGAGCAGTACTTC
CASSSSGRALGEQYF
>few|14|.|TRBV28|TRBJ1-1
TGTGCCAGCAAGGGCCGGGGGCCCAACACTGAAGCTTTCTTT
CASKGRGPNTEAFF
>.|13|TRBD2|TRBV20-1|TRBJ2-1
TGCAGTGCCCCCGGGACTAGCGGGAGTGAGCAGTTCTTC
CSAPGTSGSEQFF
>many|15|TRBD1|TRBV18|TRBJ2-7
TGTGCCAGCTCACCACTCGGACAGGGGGTCAACGAGCAGTACTTC
CASSPLGQGVNEQYF
>many|14|.|TRBV20-1|TRBJ2-5
TGCAGTGCCCCCAAAGGGGCGTACCAAGAGACCCAGTACTTC
CSAPKGAYQETQYF
>.|15|TRBD1|TRBV19|TRBJ2-2
TGTGCCAGTAGTATATGGACAGGGATGGTCGGGGAGCTGTTTTTT
CASSIWTGMVGELFF
>many|15|.|TRBV6-1|TRBJ2-7
TGTGCCAGCAGAGGGCCTAGGACAACACTCTACGAGCAGTACTTC
CASRGPRTTLYEQYF
>many|15|TRBD2|TRBV20-1|TRBJ2-1
TGCAGTGCTAGAGATCGGGCTAGCGGTTACAATGAGCAGTTCTTC
CSARDRASGYNEQFF
>many|18|.|TRBV28|TRBJ2-2
TGTGCCAGCAGCTCCCCTAGCCCCAGGGGCTCATCCACCGGGGAGCTGTTTTTT
CASSSPSPRGSSTGELFF
>many|16|.|TRBV18|TRBJ2-1
TGTGCCAGCTCACCACCGGTGGCAGGGATGGGAAATGAGCAGTTCTTC
CASSPPVAGMGNEQFF
>few|16|.|TRBV20-1|TRBJ2-7
TGCAGTGCTAGAGGTTTTGGTACGTCGGCCGCCTACGAGCAGTACTTC
CSARGFGTSAAYEQYF
>.|14|.|TRBV19|TRBJ1-5
TGTGCCAGTAGGACCCTGGGGAGCAATCAGCCCCAGCATTTT
CASRTLGSNQPQHF
>many|13|.|TRBV6-1|TRBJ2-1
TGTGCCAGCAGTGATTTACGGGGTGGTGAGCAGTTCTTC
CASSDLRGGEQFF
>many|18|TRBD2|TRBV7-3|TRBJ2-1
TGTGCCAGCAGCCTAACTAGGACTAGCGGGTCCTCCTACAATGAGCAGTTCTTC
CASSLTRTSGSSYNEQFF
>.|16|TRBD2|TRBV2|TRBJ2-2
TGTGCCAGCAATCTAGCGGGAGCGGTTGCACCTGGGGAGCTGTTTTTT
CASNLAGAVAPGELFF